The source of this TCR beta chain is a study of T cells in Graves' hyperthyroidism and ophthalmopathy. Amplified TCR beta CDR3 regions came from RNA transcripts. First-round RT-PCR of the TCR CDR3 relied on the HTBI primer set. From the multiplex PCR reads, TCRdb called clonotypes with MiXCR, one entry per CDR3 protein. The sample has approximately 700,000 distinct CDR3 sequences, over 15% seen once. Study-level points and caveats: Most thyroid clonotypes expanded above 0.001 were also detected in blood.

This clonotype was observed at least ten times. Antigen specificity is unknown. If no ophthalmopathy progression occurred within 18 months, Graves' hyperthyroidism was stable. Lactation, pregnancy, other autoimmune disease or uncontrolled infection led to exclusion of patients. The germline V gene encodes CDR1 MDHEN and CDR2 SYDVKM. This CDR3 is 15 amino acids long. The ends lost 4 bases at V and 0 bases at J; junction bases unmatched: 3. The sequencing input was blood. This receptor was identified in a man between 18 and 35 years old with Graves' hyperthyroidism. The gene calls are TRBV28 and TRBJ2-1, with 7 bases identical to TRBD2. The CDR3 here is CASSSTSDSYNEQFF. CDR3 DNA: TGTGCCAGCAGTTCAACTAGCGACTCCTACAATGAGCAGTTCTTC.